The present entry profiles one TCR beta chain with its context. Its target is not known. This CDR3 is built from 14 residues. V lost 1 base, J lost 5 bases, and 12 bases lay in between. Germline CDR1 is SGHAT and CDR2 is FQNNGV. The sample originates from a study of radiotherapy plus CTLA-4 blockade in lung cancer. Overall study: Objective responses were observed in around a sixth of patients, and disease control was achieved by over 30%.

The study treated chemo-refractory metastatic non-small-cell lung cancer patients with focal radiation plus ipilimumab CTLA-4 blockade. Study results and limitations: Some TCR clones had been derived from tumors. These clones expanded in peripheral blood after radiotherapy plus ipilimumab. Among reported predictors of response, early blood T cell clone dynamics with interferon-beta performed best.

The assay was immunoSEQ multiplex PCR, and TCRdb's table has in-frame clones only and misses some. This table has more than 65,000 clones, roughly 87% appearing once. The chain is built from TRBV11-2 and TRBJ2-7; D unresolved. The receptor comes from a human donor with non-small cell lung cancer who had stable disease on radiotherapy plus ipilimumab. The sample was peripheral blood, taken from a patient treated with radiotherapy plus ipilimumab. Written as DNA, the CDR3 is TGTGCCAGCAGCTTAGGAGCGTTAACCAACGAGCAGTACTTC. Its protein is CASSLGALTNEQYF.